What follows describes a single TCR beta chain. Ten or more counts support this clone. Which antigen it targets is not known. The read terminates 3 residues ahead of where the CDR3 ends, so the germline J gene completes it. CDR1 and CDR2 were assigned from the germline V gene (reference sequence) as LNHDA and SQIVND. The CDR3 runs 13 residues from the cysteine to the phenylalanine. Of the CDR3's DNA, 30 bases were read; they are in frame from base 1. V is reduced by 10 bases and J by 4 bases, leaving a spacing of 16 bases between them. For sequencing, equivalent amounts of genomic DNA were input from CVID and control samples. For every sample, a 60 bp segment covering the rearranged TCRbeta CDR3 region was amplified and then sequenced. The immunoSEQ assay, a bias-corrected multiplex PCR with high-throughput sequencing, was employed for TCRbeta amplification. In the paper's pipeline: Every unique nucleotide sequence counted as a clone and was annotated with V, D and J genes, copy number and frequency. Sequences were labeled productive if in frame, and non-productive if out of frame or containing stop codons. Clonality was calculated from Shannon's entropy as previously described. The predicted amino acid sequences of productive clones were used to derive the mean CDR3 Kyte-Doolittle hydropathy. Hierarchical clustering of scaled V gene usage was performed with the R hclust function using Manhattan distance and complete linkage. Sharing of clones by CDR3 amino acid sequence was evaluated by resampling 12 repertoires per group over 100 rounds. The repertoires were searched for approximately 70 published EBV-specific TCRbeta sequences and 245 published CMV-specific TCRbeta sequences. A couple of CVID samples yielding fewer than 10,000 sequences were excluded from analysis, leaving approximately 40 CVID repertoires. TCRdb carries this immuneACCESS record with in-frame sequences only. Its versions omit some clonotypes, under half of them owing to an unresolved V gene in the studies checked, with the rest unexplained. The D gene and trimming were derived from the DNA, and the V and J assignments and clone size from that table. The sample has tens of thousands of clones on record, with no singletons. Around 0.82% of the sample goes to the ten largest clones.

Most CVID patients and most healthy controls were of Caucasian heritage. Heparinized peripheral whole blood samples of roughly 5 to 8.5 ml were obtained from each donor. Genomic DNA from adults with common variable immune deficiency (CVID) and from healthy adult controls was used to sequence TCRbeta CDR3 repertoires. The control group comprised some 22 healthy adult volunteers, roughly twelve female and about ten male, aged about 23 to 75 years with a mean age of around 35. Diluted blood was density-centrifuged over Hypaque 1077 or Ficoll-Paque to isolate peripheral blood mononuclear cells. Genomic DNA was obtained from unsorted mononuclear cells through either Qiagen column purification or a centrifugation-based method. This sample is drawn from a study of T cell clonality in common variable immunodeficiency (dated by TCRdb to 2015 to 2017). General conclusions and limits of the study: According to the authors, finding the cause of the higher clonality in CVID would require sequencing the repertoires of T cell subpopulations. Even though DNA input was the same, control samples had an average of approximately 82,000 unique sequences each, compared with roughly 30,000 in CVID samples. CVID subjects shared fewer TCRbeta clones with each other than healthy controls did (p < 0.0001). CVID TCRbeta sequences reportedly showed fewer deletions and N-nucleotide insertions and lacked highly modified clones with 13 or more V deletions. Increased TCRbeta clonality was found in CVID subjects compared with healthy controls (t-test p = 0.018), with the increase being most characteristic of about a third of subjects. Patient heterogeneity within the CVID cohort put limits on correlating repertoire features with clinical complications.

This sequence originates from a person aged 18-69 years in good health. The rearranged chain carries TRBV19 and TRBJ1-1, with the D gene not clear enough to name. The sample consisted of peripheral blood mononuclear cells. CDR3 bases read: TGTGCCACCCTAGGCTCTTTTTTCACTGAA. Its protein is CATLGSFFTE. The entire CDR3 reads CATLGSFFTEAFF.